The 20 T cell receptor beta chains in this list originate from one sample, sequenced in a study of blood T cells in healthy people across ages (dated by TCRdb to between 2014 and 2017). Libraries came from 5' RACE. A second roughly 7 to 12 cycle PCR used a sample-barcoded 5' primer and a J-beta primer mix. In-frame beta chains were kept once TCRdb had trimmed the public reads at Q25 with fastp and called clones with MiXCR. Rows are combined by CDR3 protein, so each entry shows the most common genes and DNA. Present in this sample are approximately 1,700,000 distinct CDR3 sequences, about two fifths of which were seen just once. The ten largest clones represent roughly 23% of the sample. The sequencing sample was made of blood. These receptors came from a human donor in good health.

This chain uses TRBV24-1 with TRBJ2-1, with a tentative D call TRBD2 (7 bases). CDR3 length equals 16 residues. The V gene's germline CDR1 is KGHDR and CDR2 SFDVKD. Trimming removed 1 base at V and 2 bases at J, with 11 bases between. The CDR3, as DNA: TGTGCCACCAGTGATTTATCGGGGGGCCCCTACAATGAGCAGTTCTTC. It translates to CATSDLSGGPYNEQFF.

CDR3 in amino acids: CSVESSDSYNEQFF. In nucleotides, the CDR3 is TGCAGCGTTGAGAGCTCGGACAGCTACAATGAGCAGTTCTTC. The J gene is TRBJ2-1, the V gene TRBV29-1; the D gene is possibly TRBD1 (6 bases). Germline V CDR1 and CDR2: SQVTM, ANQGSEA. The CDR3 has 14 amino acids. V lost 3 bases to trimming and J lost 3 bases, with 12 bases between them.

This sequence joins TRBV7-8 and TRBJ2-1; 7 bases line up with TRBD1. V gave up 5 bases and J gave up 5 bases; unmatched junction bases: 12. The CDR3 runs to 16 residues. Germline loops: CDR1 SGHVS, CDR2 FQNEAQ. The DNA for the CDR3 is TGTGCCAGCAGCCGCGGCCGTCAGGGGGTAAACAATGAGCAGTTCTTC. Its protein product is CASSRGRQGVNNEQFF.

There are a few counts of this clonotype. V is TRBV24-1 and J is TRBJ2-3; 7 nucleotides match TRBD1. The CDR3 is made up of 14 amino acids. J gave up 3 bases and V 3 bases, and 2 bases lay outside the gene matches. In germline, CDR1 is KGHDR, CDR2 SFDVKD. The CDR3 DNA is TGTGCCACCAGTGATCCGGGACAGACAGATACGCAGTATTTT. Translated: CATSDPGQTDTQYF.

This clonotype was found a few times. The junction differs from germline at one of its ends, possibly a read error. The rearrangement links TRBV4-1 to TRBJ1-2; 7 bases are a match to TRBD1. From germline, CDR1 is MGHRA and CDR2 YSYEKL. The CDR3 totals 16 residues. In DNA form, the CDR3 reads TGCGCCAGCGGCCAAACTGGACAGGAGGATCGTTATGGCTACACCTTC. Encoded protein: CASGQTGQEDRYGYTF.

This clonotype appeared many times. The CDR3 nucleotides read TGTGCCAGCAGATCCGACAGGGTCTACGAGCAGTACTTC. It yields the protein CASRSDRVYEQYF. The chain recombines TRBV6-5 with TRBJ2-7; 7 bases are a match to TRBD1. Germline CDR1 is MNHEY and CDR2 is SVGAGI. The CDR3 runs 13 residues. V was pared by 6 bases and J by 3 bases, with 5 bases of the junction left unmatched.

CDR3 sequence: CASSYRTLMTGSSYNEQFF. The CDR3 DNA is TGTGCCAGCAGTTACCGAACCCTTATGACAGGCAGCTCCTACAATGAGCAGTTCTTC. This rearrangement joins TRBV6-5 to TRBJ2-1, with D possibly matching TRBD1 (6 bases). Trimming removed 2 bases at V and 0 bases at J, with 20 bases between. This CDR3 comprises 19 residues. Germline CDR1 is MNHEY and CDR2 is SVGAGI.

This clonotype was recorded once. The CDR3 DNA reads as TGTGCCAGCAGCTTAAGCGCAGGGATTGAGCAGTTCTTC. Encoded protein: CASSLSAGIEQFF. The rearrangement links TRBV7-9 to TRBJ2-1; tentatively, D is TRBD1 (5 bases). This CDR3 spans 13 amino acids. Trimming took off 2 bases at V and 9 bases at J, with 11 bases between the two ends. Germline values: CDR1 SEHNR, CDR2 FQNEAQ (reference sequence).

The V call is TRBV6-4, the J call TRBJ2-2; 8 positions agree with TRBD1. This CDR3 region has 15 residues. V lost 4 bases and J lost 5; bases outside the gene matches: 6. Germline V CDR1 and CDR2: MRHNA, SNTAGT. The CDR3 here is CASSAATGGTGELFF. In DNA form, the CDR3 reads TGTGCCAGCAGTGCGGCTACAGGGGGAACCGGGGAGCTGTTTTTT.

The rearrangement joins TRBV3-1 to TRBJ2-1; 9 bases line up with TRBD2. The junction had 10 bases not matched to a gene; V was cut back by 2 bases and J by 8 bases. Looked up from germline, CDR1 is LGHDT and CDR2 is YNNKEL (reference sequence). The CDR3 is 16 amino acids. The CDR3: CASSQRGLAGRYEQFF. The CDR3 nucleotides read TGTGCCAGCAGCCAACGGGGACTAGCCGGAAGGTATGAGCAGTTCTTC.

The rearrangement links TRBV20-1 to TRBJ2-7; D perhaps matches TRBD1 (6 bases). With 6 bases removed from V and 3 bases from J, the gap between germline ends came to 12 bases. The CDR3 loop spans 12 amino acids. The V gene's germline CDR1 is DFQATT and CDR2 SNEGSKA (reference sequence). The CDR3 sequence is CSAQQGIYEQYF. The CDR3 DNA follows: TGCAGTGCCCAACAGGGTATCTACGAGCAGTACTTC.

This clonotype was counted only a few times. The rearrangement links TRBV7-2 to TRBJ2-3; D remains unclear. The V and J ends lost 8 bases and 4 bases respectively, with 16 bases between them. In germline, CDR1 is SGHTA, CDR2 FQGNSA. The CDR3 loop spans 14 amino acids. The CDR3 protein is CASGSLRGADTQYF. The CDR3 nucleotides are TGTGCCAGCGGGTCTCTTCGAGGCGCAGATACGCAGTATTTT.

The rearrangement uses TRBV20-1 and TRBJ2-7; TRBD2 might be the D (5 bases). Trimming took 5 bases from V and 1 from J, leaving 18 bases between them. This CDR3 spans 15 amino acids. From germline, CDR1 is DFQATT and CDR2 SNEGSKA (reference sequence). The CDR3 nucleotides are TGCAGTGCTTATCTATATTCGGACTTGTCCTACGAGCAGTACTTC. The encoded protein is CSAYLYSDLSYEQYF.

This clonotype appeared a single time. The junction and the germline gene differ at one end; a read error may be behind it. The V gene is TRBV7-2, the J gene TRBJ1-1; possibly TRBD1 for D (6 bases). Looked up from germline, CDR1 is SGHTA and CDR2 is FQGNSA. The CDR3 loop spans 16 amino acids. CDR3 bases: TGTGCCAGCGGCTTAGTACCAGGGGCCCTGAACACTGAAGCTTTCTTT. As protein: CASGLVPGALNTEAFF. Supplemented by reference TRBV7-2 and TRBJ1-1, the full variable domain reads GAGVSQSPSNKVTEKGKDVELRCDPISGHTALYWYRQSLGQGLEFLIYFQGNSAPDKSGLPSDRFSAERTGGSVSTLTIQRTQQEDSAVYLCASGLVPGALNTEAFFGQGTRLTVV.

The V call is TRBV28, the J call TRBJ2-1; no definite D call. The CDR3 totals 13 residues. Germline V gives CDR1 MDHEN, CDR2 SYDVKM. V was cut by 6 bases and J by 9 bases, with 15 bases left in between. The CDR3 spells CASRRGGLGEQFF. The CDR3 DNA reads TGTGCCAGCAGACGAGGTGGTTTAGGTGAGCAGTTCTTC.

This clonotype was recorded at least ten times. The CDR3 DNA reads TGCAGTGCTCAGCGGGGGGTACCTTACAATGAGCAGTTCTTC. It specifies CSAQRGVPYNEQFF. The chain combines TRBV20-1 with TRBJ2-1; 9 bases map to TRBD2. With 5 bases clipped from V and 4 bases from J, the junction kept 6 bases outside the gene matches. CDR1 is DFQATT and CDR2 is SNEGSKA in the germline V gene (reference sequence). The CDR3 extends over 14 amino acids.

V is TRBV6-5 and J is TRBJ1-5; D unclear. V was pared by 1 base and J by 7 bases, with 5 bases between. Germline lookup yields CDR1 MNHEY and CDR2 SVGAGI. The CDR3 consists of 12 residues. CDR3 sequence (DNA): TGTGCCAGCAGTTACTTAGGACAGCCCCAGCATTTT. Residues: CASSYLGQPQHF.

As DNA, the CDR3 is TGTGCCAGCAGCCACCGCTCGGGAATCAATGAGCAGTTCTTC. Translated: CASSHRSGINEQFF. V is TRBV4-2 and J is TRBJ2-1; possible D gene TRBD2, 5 bases. In germline, CDR1 is LGHNA, CDR2 YNFKEQ. V lost 3 bases and J 6 bases, leaving 12 bases between the germline ends. The CDR3 consists of 14 residues.

This clonotype was picked up a small number of times. The chain has TRBV6-2 or TRBV6-3 and TRBJ2-1; D perhaps matches TRBD2 (6 bases). The CDR3 spans 13 residues. V gave up 2 bases and J gave up 5 bases, with 7 bases separating them. From germline, CDR1 is MNHEY and CDR2 SVGEGT. The CDR3 nucleotides read TGTGCCAGCAGTTACGAGCGGGACAATGAGCAGTTCTTC. It codes for CASSYERDNEQFF.

This chain connects TRBV20-1 to TRBJ2-1; D may match TRBD1 or TRBD2 (6 bases each). This CDR3 contains 12 residues. Germline assignment: CDR1 DFQATT and CDR2 SNEGSKA (reference sequence). The DNA for the CDR3 is TGCGGGGGGACTTGGGGGGCCAATGAGCAGTTCTTC. Its translation: CGGTWGANEQFF.